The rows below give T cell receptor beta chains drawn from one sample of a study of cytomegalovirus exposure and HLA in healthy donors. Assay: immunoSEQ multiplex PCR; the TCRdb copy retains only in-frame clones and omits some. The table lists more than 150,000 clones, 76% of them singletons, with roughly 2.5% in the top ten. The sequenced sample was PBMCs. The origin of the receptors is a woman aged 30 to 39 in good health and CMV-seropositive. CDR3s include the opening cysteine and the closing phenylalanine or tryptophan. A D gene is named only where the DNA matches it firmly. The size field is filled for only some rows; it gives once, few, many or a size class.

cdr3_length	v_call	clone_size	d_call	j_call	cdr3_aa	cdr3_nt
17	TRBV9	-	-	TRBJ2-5	CASSVEEGAGGYEAQYF	TGTGCCAGCAGCGTAGAGGAGGGGGCGGGGGGATACGAAGCCCAGTACTTC
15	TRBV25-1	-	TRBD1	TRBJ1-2	CASSLTGVRDYGYTF	TGTGCCAGCAGTTTGACAGGGGTCAGGGACTATGGCTACACCTTC
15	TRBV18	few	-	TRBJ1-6	CASSPLSGDNSPLHF	TGTGCCAGCTCACCACTGTCGGGTGATAATTCACCCCTCCACTTT
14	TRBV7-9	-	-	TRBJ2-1	CASSLIAAYNEQFF	TGTGCCAGCAGCTTAATAGCGGCCTACAATGAGCAGTTCTTC
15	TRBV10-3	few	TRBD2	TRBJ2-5	CAIRQLAGGQETQYF	TGTGCCATCAGACAACTAGCGGGGGGACAAGAGACCCAGTACTTC
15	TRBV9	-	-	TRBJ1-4	CASSVGRGIVEKLFF	TGTGCCAGCAGCGTAGGTAGGGGGATTGTGGAAAAACTGTTTTTT
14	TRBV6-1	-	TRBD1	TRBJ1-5	CASSGTGERQPQHF	TGTGCCAGCAGTGGAACAGGGGAGCGTCAGCCCCAGCATTTT
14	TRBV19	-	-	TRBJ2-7	CASSIQGMGYEQYF	TGTGCCAGTAGTATCCAGGGCATGGGATACGAGCAGTACTTC
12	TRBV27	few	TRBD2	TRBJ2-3	CASSGLGWAQYF	TGCGCCAGCAGTGGACTAGGTTGGGCGCAGTATTTT
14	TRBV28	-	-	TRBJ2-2	CASIREGLAGELFF	TGTGCCAGCATACGAGAGGGTTTGGCCGGGGAGCTGTTTTTT
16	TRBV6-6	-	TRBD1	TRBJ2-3	CATHPGQARVGDTQYF	TGTGCCACCCACCCAGGACAGGCAAGGGTTGGAGATACGCAGTATTTT
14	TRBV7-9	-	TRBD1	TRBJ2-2	CASGTGGNTGELFF	TGTGCCAGCGGGACAGGGGGGAACACCGGGGAGCTGTTTTTT
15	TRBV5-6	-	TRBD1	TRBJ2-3	CASSLPGQLTDTQYF	TGTGCCAGCAGCTTACCGGGACAGCTCACAGATACGCAGTATTTT
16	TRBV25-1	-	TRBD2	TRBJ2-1	CASQQLASGGGHEQFF	TGTGCCAGCCAACAATTGGCTAGCGGGGGCGGGCATGAGCAGTTCTTC
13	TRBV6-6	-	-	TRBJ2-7	CASSYVGLYEQYF	TGTGCCAGCAGTTACGTGGGGCTCTACGAGCAGTACTTC
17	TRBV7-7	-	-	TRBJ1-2	CASSSPIGGGLDYGYTF	TGTGCCAGCAGCTCGCCCATCGGGGGGGGGCTAGACTATGGCTACACCTTC
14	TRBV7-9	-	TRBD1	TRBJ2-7	CASSSGTGPYEQYF	TGTGCCAGCAGCTCCGGGACAGGACCCTACGAGCAGTACTTC
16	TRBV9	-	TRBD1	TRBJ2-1	CASSPFGTGGGNEQFF	TGTGCCAGCAGCCCCTTCGGGACAGGGGGTGGTAATGAGCAGTTCTTC
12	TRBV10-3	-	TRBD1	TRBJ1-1	CAMGTGDLEAFF	TGTGCCATGGGGACAGGGGATCTTGAAGCTTTCTTT
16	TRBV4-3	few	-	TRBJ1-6	CASSQGDGGYNSPLHF	TGCGCCAGCAGCCAAGGCGATGGAGGCTATAATTCACCCCTCCACTTT
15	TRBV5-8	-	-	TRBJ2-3	CASSWRWDFTDTQYF	TGTGCCAGCAGCTGGAGATGGGACTTCACAGATACGCAGTATTTT
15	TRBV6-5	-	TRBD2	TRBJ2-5	CASSLAGGLGETQYF	TGTGCCAGCAGTCTAGCGGGGGGGCTGGGAGAGACCCAGTACTTC
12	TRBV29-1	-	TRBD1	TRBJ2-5	CSGNSRGETQYF	TGCAGCGGGAATTCCAGGGGGGAGACCCAGTACTTC
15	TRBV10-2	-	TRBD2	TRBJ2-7	CAISETGGRSYEQYF	TGCGCCATCTCCGAGACGGGGGGACGCTCCTACGAGCAGTACTTC
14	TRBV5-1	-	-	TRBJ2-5	CASSLSSSRETQYF	TGCGCCAGCAGCTTGTCGTCTAGTCGTGAGACCCAGTACTTC
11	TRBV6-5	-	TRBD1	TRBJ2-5	CASSPGGTQYF	TGTGCCAGCAGCCCAGGGGGGACCCAGTACTTC
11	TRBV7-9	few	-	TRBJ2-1	CASSTGVGQFF	TGTGCCAGCAGCACGGGGGTAGGGCAGTTCTTC
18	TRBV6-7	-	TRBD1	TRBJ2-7	CASSYPRQGARSTYEQYF	TGTGCCAGCAGTTACCCCAGACAGGGGGCGCGGTCGACCTACGAGCAGTACTTC